This record looks at one T cell receptor (beta chain) sequence and its context. There are a few counts of this clonotype. The antigen it recognizes is unknown. Given a much more abundant clone one base away, this may be a read error. The CDR3 goes from the cysteine to the phenylalanine over 16 residues. Only the CDR3 DNA is retained, 48 bases long and in frame from the first base. The library relied on 5' RACE. Sequenced on an Illumina HiSeq 2500. A second about 6 to 11 cycle PCR used a sample-barcoded 5' primer and a J-beta primer mix. A unique molecular identifier was introduced onto each TCR beta cDNA molecule by a template-switch 5' adaptor carrying 12 random nucleotides. Each sample yielded at least 3 million CDR3-containing paired-end reads. All of the RNA was converted into first-strand cDNA using the Mint cDNA synthesis kit, with a TRBC-specific oligonucleotide serving as the primer. Following uracil-DNA glycosylase treatment, all cDNA underwent a first 18-cycle PCR with the universal primers M1SS and BC2_uni_R. Per the original workflow: Normalization of each sample was performed by random selection of 1 million high-quality reads, each carrying a distinct molecular identifier. Reads sharing molecular identifiers were discarded rather than binned into consensus sequences. MiTCR, run with a Q25 quality threshold and the strictest error-elimination algorithm, handled CDR3 identification, clonotype clustering and error correction. A nonparametric unseen species model using Euler transformation provided a lower-bound estimate of total TCR beta diversity. Using fastp trimming at Q25 and MiXCR clonotype assembly, TCRdb reanalyzed the public sequencing data and kept in-frame beta chains. Rows matching on CDR3 protein sequence are summarized as one entry with the most common DNA and genes. The V and J calls were determined by TCRdb, not by the authors. This sample lists some 1.5 million distinct CDR3 sequences; roughly two fifths were detected once. 4% of the sample belongs to the ten largest clones.

The record originates from a study of blood T cells in healthy people across ages (dated by TCRdb to about 2015). Regarding the study in general: In model experiments, template switching captured about one uniquely barcoded TCR beta cDNA molecule for every two T cells. Four age groups were formed from the donors: young (average approximately 16 years), middle-aged (approximately 40), aged (62) and long-lived (about 80). Using the same blood draw, the study looked at two additional independent replicas of 1 million unique cDNA reads for two donors, one aged 18 to 29 and the other aged 80 or older. To avoid experimental bias, donors of different ages were spread randomly across the sequencing lanes. The study measured age-related changes in TCR beta repertoire diversity using deep sequencing normalized with unique cDNA molecular identifiers.

The donors were 40 or so Caucasian individuals from Russia, aged 6 to 90 years, who were systemically healthy. About 9.8 milliliters of peripheral blood were drawn from each donor into EDTA-treated Vacutainer tubes. Ficoll-Paque density-gradient centrifugation was used to isolate PBMCs, with at least 6.5 million per sample. Total RNA was extracted from PBMCs with Trizol reagent, with at least 5 micrograms obtained per sample. For every donor, an aliquot of PBMCs went through flow cytometry to measure the percentages of naive CD45RAhigh/CD27high T cells. What the research found in general, with its limitations: There was a strong correlation between observed TCR beta diversity and the percentage of naive T cells measured by flow cytometry. Because profiling used bulk unsorted PBMCs, naive and antigen-experienced compartments could not be compared conclusively. Observed TCR beta diversity per million T cells fell roughly linearly with age, and a significant reduction was already apparent by age about 36. Compared with the aged group, more naive CD4+ T cells, fewer expanded clones and increased TCR diversity were shown by the long-lived group, suggesting age selection. Donor CMV infection status was unknown, potentially confounding age-related changes in expanded clonotypes. Estimates of total diversity based on one million sequenced T cells were considered lower bounds and underestimates.

This sequence originates from a woman aged 18 to 35 in good health. The sequencing input was blood. The chain couples TRBV21-1 to TRBJ2-6; whether TRBD1, the table's D call, matches the DNA was not checked. TRBV21-1 is classified as a pseudogene. The CDR3 sequence is CASSKGRATGANVLTF. The DNA is TGTGCCAGCAGCAAAGGCAGGGCAACTGGGGCCAACGTCCTGACTTTC.